This TCR beta chain was captured in a study of blood T cell repertoires in COVID-19. The wider study: Material from acute and convalescent COVID-19 was sourced from the United States, Italy and Spain.

Living in about two dozen US areas, the participants were between roughly 18 and 89 years of age. Cohort allocation depended upon clinical history that participants reported. Some clones are missing from TCRdb's copy, which holds only in-frame ones; the method was immunoSEQ multiplex PCR. The sample contains around 220,000 clones, under 95% of which appear only once. The CDR3 totals 16 residues. V was pared by 4 bases and J by 5 bases, with 8 bases of the junction left unmatched. Germline V CDR1 and CDR2: SGHRS, YFSETQ. This chain connects TRBV5-1 to TRBJ2-3; 12 nucleotides align to TRBD2. The receptor comes from a woman aged 18-30 years who had recovered from COVID-19. What was sequenced was PBMCs or T cells enriched from blood (not recorded which). The CDR3 sequence is CASSAGTSGSVDTQYF. The CDR3 bases are TGCGCCAGCAGCGCAGGGACTAGCGGGTCGGTAGATACGCAGTATTTT.